This TCR beta chain came from a study of neurological immune-mediated disorders. This clonotype was observed many times. Libraries used 2 million unsorted PBMCs kept frozen in RNAlater. Template-switch 5'RACE cDNA synthesis added a 10-nucleotide unique molecular identifier. From the 5' RACE reads, TCRdb called clonotypes with MiXCR, one entry per CDR3 protein. The profile shows some 83,000 distinct CDR3 sequences, roughly 2.6% of them singletons. This CDR3 region has 15 residues. With 6 bases removed from V and 0 bases from J, the gap between germline ends came to 14 bases. Germline V CDR1 and CDR2: DFQATT, SNEGSKA (reference sequence).

Sequencing was performed on PBMCs. This sequence originates from a woman in her twenties or thirties with multiple sclerosis. The chain couples TRBV20-1 to TRBJ2-2, with D hard to call. For the CDR3, the DNA is TGCAGTGCCAAAAAGCTGATCGCGAACACCGGGGAGCTGTTTTTT. It translates to CSAKKLIANTGELFF.